One sample yielded the 21 T cell receptor beta chains listed below, sequenced in a study of a mutant IDH1 vaccine in newly diagnosed glioma. Profiled with immunoSEQ multiplex PCR; TCRdb holds only in-frame clones, not every one. The repertoire consists of around 30,000 clones, with roughly 90% occurring once and the leading ten covering approximately 2.4%. The time point: week 23, last vaccination. Doses consisted of 300 ug of mutant IDH1 20-mer peptide each, paired with topical imiquimod. No antigen is known for these receptors. Specimen: PBMCs, collected from a glioma patient whose treatment included an IDH1 peptide vaccine. All receptors derive from a man aged 35 to 55 with glioma.

Turning to this clone: The same CDR3 can be traced to other DNA sequences in this sample. The J gene is TRBJ2-7, the V gene TRBV2; the D is unclear. From germline, CDR1 is SNHLY and CDR2 FYNNEI. The CDR3 covers 12 residues. Trimming left V 3 bases short and J 4 bases short, with 7 bases between. The CDR3 DNA reads as TGTGCCAGCAGTGATGGTGGGTACGAGCAGTACTTC. Its translation: CASSDGGYEQYF.

The chain carries TRBV28 and TRBJ2-3, with D possibly TRBD1 on 6 matching bases. CDR3 length equals 16 residues. V lost 5 bases to trimming and J lost 3 bases, with 18 bases between them. The V gene's germline CDR1 is MDHEN and CDR2 SYDVKM. CDR3 loop: CASSVGQPWDTDTQYF. The CDR3 nucleotides are TGTGCCAGCAGTGTAGGACAGCCTTGGGATACAGATACGCAGTATTTT.

This clone was recorded once. The CDR3 nucleotides are TGTGCCAGCAGTGACCAACGGGACGGGAGGTCAAAACTGTTTTTT. This sequence encodes CASSDQRDGRSKLFF. The rearrangement links TRBV2 to TRBJ1-4; tentative D call: TRBD1 (5 bases). V lost 3 bases to trimming and J lost 10 bases, with 18 bases between them. This CDR3 contains 15 residues. Germline assignment: CDR1 SNHLY and CDR2 FYNNEI.

V gene TRBV5-6 combines with J gene TRBJ2-5, with D maybe TRBD2 (6 bases). The CDR3 has 15 amino acids. V lost 1 base and J lost 5, with 15 bases in between. Germline assignment: CDR1 SGHDT and CDR2 YYEEEE. CDR3 bases: TGTGCCAGCAGCTTGTTCTTGCGGGAAGGTGAGACCCAGTACTTC. Translated, it gives CASSLFLREGETQYF. Combining the CDR3 with reference TRBV5-6 and TRBJ2-5 gives the whole variable domain DAGVTQSPTHLIKTRGQQVTLRCSPKSGHDTVSWYQQALGQGPQFIFQYYEEEERQRGNFPDRFSGHQFPNYSSELNVNALLLGDSALYLCASSLFLREGETQYFGPGTRLLVL.

This sequence joins TRBV11-2 and TRBJ1-2, with D uncertain. CDR1 and CDR2 from the germline V gene are SGHAT and FQNNGV. The CDR3 totals 14 residues. Trimming removed 5 bases at V and 0 bases at J, with 10 bases between. This CDR3 reads CASSVGGSNYGYTF. In DNA, the CDR3 is TGTGCCAGCAGCGTGGGTGGCTCTAACTATGGCTACACCTTC. Full variable domain (remainder filled in from reference TRBV11-2 and TRBJ1-2): EAGVAQSPRYKIIEKRQSVAFWCNPISGHATLYWYQQILGQGPKLLIQFQNNGVVDDSQLPKDRFSAERLKGVDSTLKIQPAKLEDSAVYLCASSVGGSNYGYTFGSGTRLTVV.

V is TRBV7-3 and J is TRBJ1-2; TRBD1 is a possible D gene (5 bases). Germline values: CDR1 SGHTA, CDR2 FQGTGA. V dropped 4 bases and J dropped 10 bases, with 19 bases sitting between them. The CDR3 extends over 14 amino acids. The CDR3 sequence: CASSSQGLRVDYTF. CDR3 nucleotide sequence: TGTGCCAGCAGCTCCCAGGGACTGCGTGTGGACTACACCTTC.

This chain joins TRBV5-1 and TRBJ2-1, with 12 bases that match TRBD2. The V gene's germline CDR1 is SGHRS and CDR2 YFSETQ. CDR3 length equals 15 residues. The V gene end was trimmed by 3 bases and the J gene end by 8 bases; junction bases not matched to a gene: 6. This CDR3 reads CASSSLAGGRDEQFF. For the CDR3, the DNA is TGCGCCAGCAGCTCCCTAGCGGGGGGGCGCGATGAGCAGTTCTTC.

The gene calls are TRBV5-1 and TRBJ2-7; tentative D call: TRBD1 (6 bases). CDR1 is SGHRS and CDR2 is YFSETQ in the germline V gene. The ends were cut back, 0 bases at V and 0 bases at J, with 10 bases in the middle. The CDR3 covers 15 residues. The CDR3 bases are TGCGCCAGCAGCTTGGAGCAGGGGTCCTCCTACGAGCAGTACTTC. Its translation: CASSLEQGSSYEQYF.

This chain uses TRBV18 with TRBJ1-4; no clear D gene. Between the trimmed V and J ends, which lost 2 bases and 1 base, there was a span of 11 bases. Per germline, CDR1 KGHSH and CDR2 LQKENI. The CDR3 runs to 16 residues. Written as DNA, the CDR3 is TGTGCCAGCTCACCAGACAATCGTGGAACTAATGAAAAACTGTTTTTT. The encoded protein is CASSPDNRGTNEKLFF.

The rearrangement joins TRBV27 to TRBJ2-1; TRBD1 might be the D (6 bases). Germline V gene lookup returns CDR1 MNHEY and CDR2 SMNVEV (reference sequence). CDR3 length: 15 amino acids. The V gene lost 7 bases and the J gene lost 8 bases, with 21 bases spanning the gap. CDR3 bases: TGTGCCAGCAAGCCACAAGACAGAGGGGGAGATGAGCAGTTCTTC. It is translated as CASKPQDRGGDEQFF.

This CDR3 is CASQTGWNTEAFF. The CDR3 DNA sequence: TGTGCCAGCCAGACAGGGTGGAACACTGAAGCTTTCTTT. The rearrangement uses TRBV6-5 and TRBJ1-1; 7 nucleotides line up with TRBD1. CDR1 MNHEY and CDR2 SVGAGI come from the germline V gene. CDR3 length: 13 amino acids. V was pared by 8 bases and J by 1 base, with 4 bases of the junction left unmatched.

To note about this clone: A junction boundary mismatches the germline segment, possibly from a read error. The chain couples TRBV7-7 to TRBJ2-1; 11 positions agree with TRBD2. Per the germline V gene, CDR1 is SSHAT and CDR2 is FNYEAQ (reference sequence). CDR3 length: 15 amino acids. The CDR3 DNA is TGTGCTAGCAGCTTGACTAGCGGGGTATCCAATGAGCAGTTCTTC. This sequence encodes CASSLTSGVSNEQFF.

The CDR3 sequence is CASSLHSGSGNTIYF. The CDR3 nucleotides read TGTGCCAGCAGTTTGCATTCAGGCTCTGGAAACACCATATATTTT. The chain carries TRBV27 and TRBJ1-3; D is undetermined. Trimming left V 3 bases short and J 0 bases short, with 9 bases between. Germline V CDR1 and CDR2: MNHEY, SMNVEV (reference sequence). This CDR3 region has 15 residues.

V and J are TRBV28 and TRBJ1-3; TRBD1 aligns across 8 bases. Trimming cost V 5 bases and J 3 bases; bases outside gene matches: 6. CDR3 size: 15 residues. Germline values: CDR1 MDHEN, CDR2 SYDVKM. The CDR3 DNA reads TGTGCCAGCAGTCCCCGGGACAGGTTTGGAAACACCATATATTTT. Its translation: CASSPRDRFGNTIYF.

This CDR3 reads CASSLDATGSYNSPLHF. For the CDR3, the DNA is TGTGCCAGCAGCTTGGATGCAACGGGCTCCTATAATTCACCCCTCCACTTT. The J gene is TRBJ1-6, the V gene TRBV5-6; no clear D gene. The V end was cut by 0 bases, the J end by 0 bases, with 10 bases between. The V gene's germline CDR1 is SGHDT and CDR2 YYEEEE. The CDR3 runs 17 residues.

The chain uses TRBV4-1 and TRBJ2-3; 7 nucleotides align to TRBD2. This CDR3 is 15 amino acids long. The V gene end was trimmed by 0 bases and the J gene end by 11 bases; junction bases not matched to a gene: 11. Germline CDR1 and CDR2: MGHRA and YSYEKL. The CDR3 is CASSQDPAVWGGQYF. The CDR3 DNA reads as TGCGCCAGCAGCCAAGATCCGGCCGTGTGGGGGGGGCAGTATTTT.

The chain links TRBV19 to TRBJ2-7; possibly TRBD2 for D (6 bases). The CDR3 runs to 14 residues. V was cut by 3 bases and J by 2 bases, with 11 bases left in between. CDR1 and CDR2 (germline): LNHDA, SQIVND (reference sequence). CDR3 protein: CASSMGLGTYEQYF. The DNA for the CDR3 is TGTGCCAGTAGTATGGGACTGGGGACCTACGAGCAGTACTTC.

This clone was picked up one time. The rearrangement joins TRBV9 to TRBJ2-3; 9 nucleotides agree with TRBD1. This CDR3 spans 15 amino acids. The germline CDR1 and CDR2 sequences are SGDLS and YYNGEE. The V segment lost 2 bases and the J segment 2 bases; nucleotides outside the gene matches: 3. CDR3 nucleotide sequence: TGTGCCAGCAGCGTCAGGACAGGGGACACAGATACGCAGTATTTT. Protein sequence: CASSVRTGDTDTQYF.

This rearrangement joins TRBV9 to TRBJ2-2; D not certain. This CDR3 is 14 amino acids long. In germline, CDR1 is SGDLS, CDR2 YYNGEE. The V end was cut by 2 bases, the J end by 5 bases, with 10 bases between. CDR3 DNA sequence: TGTGCCAGCAGCGTTTTAGCCGGAACCGGGGAGCTGTTTTTT. Translated: CASSVLAGTGELFF.

This clone was picked up one time. V usage is TRBV30 and J usage is TRBJ1-1; weak D call: TRBD1 (5 bases). The CDR3 is made up of 13 amino acids. Per the germline V gene, CDR1 is GTSNPN and CDR2 is SVGIG (reference sequence). V gave up 4 bases and J gave up 7 bases, with 16 bases separating them. The CDR3: CAWTTRGRGEAFF. The CDR3 DNA is TGTGCCTGGACGACTAGGGGACGTGGTGAAGCTTTCTTT.

The J gene is TRBJ1-3, the V gene TRBV5-1; D uncertain. Trimming took 0 bases from V and 4 from J, leaving 11 bases between them. In germline, CDR1 is SGHRS, CDR2 YFSETQ. There are 15 residues in the CDR3. CDR3 in DNA: TGCGCCAGCAGCTTGGACAGCCTACAAGGAAACACCATATATTTT. It translates to CASSLDSLQGNTIYF.